Listed here are 29 T cell receptor beta chains from one sample, sequenced in a study of Ad26.COV2.S vaccination and SARS-CoV-2 variants. Produced via immunoSEQ multiplex PCR; TCRdb's table is partial and in-frame only. The sample has about 94,000 clones, 82% seen once. Sequenced here: peripheral blood, sampled after recovery from COVID-19. Receptors were obtained from a human donor who had recovered from COVID-19.

The chain joins TRBV5-5 to TRBJ2-7; 10 positions match TRBD1. The CDR3 runs to 15 residues. The junction had 7 bases not matched to a gene; V was cut back by 2 bases and J by 5 bases. Germline lookup yields CDR1 SGHKS and CDR2 YYEKEE (reference sequence). CDR3 sequence: CASSFLGTGADEQYF. For the CDR3, the DNA is TGTGCCAGCAGCTTCCTCGGGACAGGGGCTGACGAGCAGTACTTC.

The chain is built from TRBV5-6 and TRBJ1-3, with 7 positions matching TRBD1. This CDR3 contains 16 residues. Germline assignment: CDR1 SGHDT and CDR2 YYEEEE. Unmatched junction bases numbered 6, after V lost 2 bases and J lost 1 base. CDR3 nucleotides: TGTGCCAGCAGCTTAAGGGGGCCTGGGTCTGGAAACACCATATATTTT. This encodes CASSLRGPGSGNTIYF.

CDR3 sequence reads: CASRVPGGGETQYF. The DNA of the CDR3 is TGTGCCTCCAGAGTTCCAGGGGGAGGGGAGACCCAGTACTTC. The chain links TRBV6-5 to TRBJ2-5, with D perhaps given as TRBD1 or TRBD2 (7 bases each). The CDR3 contains 14 residues. Trimming removed 11 bases from V and 5 bases from J, with 21 bases in between. CDR1 and CDR2 from the germline V gene are MNHEY and SVGAGI.

Only a few counts were recorded for this clone. For the CDR3, the DNA is TGTGCCAGCAGCGCCCGACGGAACCAAGAGACCCAGTACTTC. It encodes CASSARRNQETQYF. The V call is TRBV11-3, the J call TRBJ2-5; no reliable D call. V lost 5 bases, J lost 0 bases, and 10 bases lay in between. This CDR3 has 14 residues. The germline CDR1 and CDR2 sequences are SGHNT and YENEEA.

This chain links TRBV27 with TRBJ2-1; D call uncertain. The CDR3 contains 14 residues. Germline V gives CDR1 MNHEY, CDR2 SMNVEV (reference sequence). V shed 5 bases and J shed 4 bases, with 12 bases lying between them. CDR3 nucleotides: TGTGCCAGCAGTAGACTCCTTACATACAATGAGCAGTTCTTC. Its protein product is CASSRLLTYNEQFF.

The gene calls are TRBV4-1 and TRBJ1-2; D is undetermined. Per germline, CDR1 MGHRA and CDR2 YSYEKL. The CDR3 extends over 14 amino acids. Trimming left V 0 bases short and J 2 bases short, with 7 bases between. The CDR3 loop reads CASSQERGNYGYTF. The CDR3 DNA reads as TGCGCCAGCAGCCAAGAGAGAGGCAACTATGGCTACACCTTC.

V and J are TRBV12-3 or TRBV12-4 and TRBJ2-4; 7 bases are shared with TRBD2. Losses at the gene ends were 6 bases for V and 8 bases for J; bases not matched to a gene: 7. This CDR3 contains 13 residues. The CDR3 bases are TGTGCCAGCAGATCTAGCGGTTACCACATTCAGTACTTC. This encodes CASRSSGYHIQYF.

The chain recombines TRBV28 with TRBJ2-1; tentatively, D is TRBD2 (5 bases). CDR3 length: 16 residues. From germline, CDR1 is MDHEN and CDR2 SYDVKM. V was cut by 4 bases and J by 4 bases, with 17 bases left in between. CDR3 sequence (DNA): TGTGCCAGCAGTTCACCCCCACTCCGGGGTTACAATGAGCAGTTCTTC. Its protein product is CASSSPPLRGYNEQFF.

V gene TRBV6-5 combines with J gene TRBJ2-2; the D is unclear. CDR1 and CDR2 from the germline V gene are MNHEY and SVGAGI. The V and J ends lost 4 bases and 14 bases respectively, with 17 bases between them. The CDR3 sequence is 13 residues long. The CDR3 sequence: CASSLRFTPFLFF. The CDR3 region has the DNA TGTGCCAGCAGTTTAAGGTTTACACCGTTCCTGTTTTTT.

The DNA for the CDR3 is TGTGCCAGTAGTATCCTTAGGAGCGACTCTGGAAACACCATATATTTT. Residues: CASSILRSDSGNTIYF. The rearrangement joins TRBV19 to TRBJ1-3; D unclear. The germline V and J ends were trimmed by 3 bases and 0 bases, with 12 bases remaining between them. Germline CDR1 LNHDA, CDR2 SQIVND (reference sequence). The CDR3 sequence is 16 residues long.

This clone was seen only a few times. V usage is TRBV11-2 and J usage is TRBJ2-7; the D gene is possibly TRBD1 (6 bases). Between the trimmed V and J ends, which lost 2 bases and 2 bases, there was a span of 13 bases. CDR1 SGHAT and CDR2 FQNNGV come from the germline V gene. This CDR3 spans 15 amino acids. The CDR3 DNA sequence: TGTGCCAGCAGCTTAATCCAGGGGAAGGCCTACGAGCAGTACTTC. Amino acids: CASSLIQGKAYEQYF.

The chain uses TRBV28 and TRBJ1-2; 7 nucleotides line up with TRBD1. Germline assignment: CDR1 MDHEN and CDR2 SYDVKM. After removal of 5 bases from V and 4 bases from J, the junction contained 7 bases not matched to a gene. This CDR3 region has 14 residues. CDR3 in amino acids: CASSGDRTSYGYTF. The CDR3 nucleotides read TGTGCCAGCAGTGGGGACAGAACGAGCTATGGCTACACCTTC.

The genes are TRBV7-9 and TRBJ1-3, with unresolved D. This CDR3 is 15 amino acids long. Germline CDR1 and CDR2: SEHNR and FQNEAQ (reference sequence). Trimming cost V 5 bases and J 3 bases, with 14 bases left between them. The CDR3 nucleotides are TGTGCCAGCAGCCCCCCACCTCGGTATGGAAACACCATATATTTT. Its protein is CASSPPPRYGNTIYF.

The chain is built from TRBV7-8 and TRBJ1-1; the match to TRBD1 covers 9 bases. CDR1 SGHVS and CDR2 FQNEAQ come from the germline V gene. V was pared by 4 bases and J by 0 bases, with 3 bases of the junction left unmatched. The CDR3 consists of 15 residues. The CDR3 sequence: CASSSQGAMNTEAFF. The CDR3 region has the DNA TGTGCCAGCAGCTCACAGGGGGCAATGAACACTGAAGCTTTCTTT.

The chain combines TRBV27 with TRBJ2-4, with D tentatively TRBD1 or TRBD2 (5 bases each). This CDR3 contains 14 residues. V lost 5 bases to trimming and J lost 13 bases, with 21 bases between them. Germline-derived CDR1 and CDR2 are MNHEY and SMNVEV (reference sequence). CDR3 bases: TGTGCCAGCAGTGAAGCCGGGACCACCATTACGCAGTACTTC. It encodes CASSEAGTTITQYF.

V is TRBV19 and J is TRBJ2-1, with D perhaps TRBD1 (7 bases). CDR1 is LNHDA and CDR2 is SQIVND in the germline V gene (reference sequence). The germline V and J ends were trimmed by 6 bases and 6 bases, with 18 bases remaining between them. The CDR3 sequence is 15 residues long. The CDR3 loop is CASRERRGTVNEQFF. DNA for the CDR3: TGTGCCAGTAGGGAACGGAGGGGGACAGTCAATGAGCAGTTCTTC.

V usage is TRBV6-4 and J usage is TRBJ1-2, with D perhaps matching TRBD1 (6 bases). This CDR3 comprises 14 residues. Germline loops: CDR1 MRHNA, CDR2 SNTAGT. Trimming shortened V by 0 bases and J by 8 bases, and 13 bases separated the two germline ends. The CDR3 nucleotides read TGTGCCAGCAGTGACTCGAACAGGGTTAGCGGCTACACCTTC. This sequence encodes CASSDSNRVSGYTF.

The genes are TRBV27 and TRBJ1-2, with TRBD1 matching over 8 bases. Germline V gene lookup returns CDR1 MNHEY and CDR2 SMNVEV (reference sequence). V gave up 0 bases and J gave up 6 bases; unmatched junction bases: 3. The CDR3 is 14 amino acids. CDR3 sequence: CASSLSPGGHGYTF. CDR3 nucleotides: TGTGCCAGCAGTTTATCGCCAGGGGGCCATGGCTACACCTTC.

The J gene is TRBJ1-2, the V gene TRBV3-1 (or the pseudogene TRBV3-2), with D perhaps TRBD1 (5 bases). Germline values: CDR1 LGHDT, CDR2 YNNKEL (reference sequence). V was trimmed by 5 bases and J by 1 base, leaving 14 bases between them. This CDR3 contains 15 residues. In DNA, the CDR3 is TGTGCCAGCAGCTTCGGACAAACTTTTAACTATGGCTACACCTTC. This gives the protein CASSFGQTFNYGYTF.

The table lists this clone with a few counts. The V call is TRBV29-1, the J call TRBJ1-1, with a weak D call TRBD1 (5 bases). Trimming removed 2 bases at V and 5 bases at J, with 12 bases between. This CDR3 is 13 amino acids long. Looked up from germline, CDR1 is SQVTM and CDR2 is ANQGSEA. DNA of the CDR3: TGCAGCGTTGAACCCGACAGAGGGACTGAAGCTTTCTTT. Its translation is CSVEPDRGTEAFF.

This clone was seen once. This chain connects TRBV29-1 to TRBJ2-1; 15 positions agree with TRBD2. This CDR3 is 16 amino acids long. V was pared by 4 bases and J by 3 bases, with 4 bases of the junction left unmatched. Germline V gene data show CDR1 as SQVTM and CDR2 as ANQGSEA. The CDR3 loop reads CSVVGLAGGVYNEQFF. CDR3 DNA sequence: TGCAGCGTTGTCGGACTAGCGGGAGGGGTCTACAATGAGCAGTTCTTC.

This clone was counted between two and nine times. The chain is built from TRBV5-6 and TRBJ2-1, with 10 bases lining up with TRBD2. Germline CDR1 SGHDT, CDR2 YYEEEE. V shed 7 bases and J 2 bases; nucleotides not matched to a gene: 9. The CDR3 runs 16 residues. In nucleotides, the CDR3 is TGTGCCAGCGATAAAGCGGGAGGGTTGACCTACAATGAGCAGTTCTTC. Translation: CASDKAGGLTYNEQFF. The full variable domain, completed using reference TRBV5-6 and TRBJ2-1, is DAGVTQSPTHLIKTRGQQVTLRCSPKSGHDTVSWYQQALGQGPQFIFQYYEEEERQRGNFPDRFSGHQFPNYSSELNVNALLLGDSALYLCASDKAGGLTYNEQFFGPGTRLTVL.

The chain is built from TRBV5-6 and TRBJ2-3; 7 bases align to TRBD2. Per germline, CDR1 SGHDT and CDR2 YYEEEE. With 2 bases clipped from V and 1 base from J, the junction kept 4 bases outside the gene matches. This CDR3 has 15 residues. The CDR3 nucleotides are TGTGCCAGCAGCTTTTGGGGGGGTGGCACAGATACGCAGTATTTT. It yields the protein CASSFWGGGTDTQYF.

A few counts support this clone. The chain employs TRBV7-9 and TRBJ1-2; maybe TRBD1 (6 bases). Germline V gene lookup returns CDR1 SEHNR and CDR2 FQNEAQ (reference sequence). V was shortened by 2 bases and J by 4 bases, with 14 bases between the two germline ends. The CDR3 has 15 amino acids. Written as DNA, the CDR3 is TGTGCCAGCAGCTTACGGATACAGGGATCCTATGGCTACACCTTC. Its translation: CASSLRIQGSYGYTF.

The chain carries TRBV5-1 and TRBJ2-1, with D perhaps TRBD2 (5 bases). Trimming removed 0 bases from V and 5 bases from J, with 12 bases in between. Germline V gene sequence: CDR1 SGHRS, CDR2 YFSETQ. The CDR3 sequence is 15 residues long. The CDR3 DNA sequence: TGCGCCAGCAGCTTGGAGGCTAGCAGAGACAATGAGCAGTTCTTC. It codes for CASSLEASRDNEQFF.

The chain uses TRBV28 and TRBJ2-7; no definite D call. CDR3 length: 12 residues. The germline CDR1 and CDR2 sequences are MDHEN and SYDVKM. V was pared by 6 bases and J by 2 bases, with 8 bases between. DNA for the CDR3: TGTGCCAGCAGGGACGTAGCCTACGAGCAGTACTTC. This translates into CASRDVAYEQYF. Based on the CDR3 plus reference TRBV28 and TRBJ2-7, the full variable domain is DVKVTQSSRYLVKRTGEKVFLECVQDMDHENMFWYRQDPGLGLRLIYFSYDVKMKEKGDIPEGYSVSREKKERFSLILESASTNQTSMYLCASRDVAYEQYFGPGTRLTVT.

The chain recombines TRBV6-1 with TRBJ2-1; 7 bases are shared with TRBD1. Germline assignment: CDR1 MNHNS and CDR2 SASEGT. The CDR3 has 17 amino acids. V dropped 4 bases and J dropped 0; count of bases not matched to a gene: 9. CDR3 sequence (DNA): TGTGCCAGCAGTGCGATTAGACAGGGTCGCTCCTACAATGAGCAGTTCTTC. Translated, it gives CASSAIRQGRSYNEQFF.

A remark on this clone: Possible read error: a much larger clone is one base away. The chain carries TRBV6-5 and TRBJ1-2; no clear D. Germline CDR1 reads MNHEY; CDR2 reads SVGAGI. This CDR3 contains 13 residues. The CDR3 coding sequence is TGTGCCGGCAGGCACGGTGATAACTATGGCTACACCTTC. Translating gives CAGRHGDNYGYTF.

The chain recombines TRBV9 with TRBJ1-6; D call uncertain. Looked up from germline, CDR1 is SGDLS and CDR2 is YYNGEE. The CDR3 sequence is 15 residues long. The V end was cut by 4 bases, the J end by 9 bases, with 17 bases between. For the CDR3, the DNA is TGTGCCAGCAGCCCAAGTGTCGGGGTGGGTTCACCCCTCCACTTT. Protein product: CASSPSVGVGSPLHF.